The 3 T cell receptor beta chains below come from one sample, sequenced in a study of blood T cell repertoires in COVID-19. Only in-frame clones appear in the TCRdb table, and some are missing; sequencing was by immunoSEQ multiplex PCR. This sample yields roughly 40,000 clones, of which roughly 88% are seen a single time; 7% to 9% belongs to the top ten. Material for sequencing was peripheral blood. These receptors were obtained from a woman in her 70s with acute or convalescent COVID-19.

This chain connects TRBV3-1 (or the pseudogene TRBV3-2) to TRBJ2-1, with TRBD1 as a possible D gene (7 bases). V gave up 4 bases and J gave up 4 bases, with 20 bases separating them. This CDR3 region has 17 residues. CDR1 LGHDT and CDR2 YNNKEL come from the germline V gene (reference sequence). CDR3 coding DNA: TGTGCCAGCAGCCGGGGAGGTGGCAGGGGGGTTTACAATGAGCAGTTCTTC. Protein product: CASSRGGGRGVYNEQFF.

In DNA, the CDR3 is TGCAGCGTTGGGGACACCCCTAACTATGGCTACACCTTC. Residues: CSVGDTPNYGYTF. The V call is TRBV29-1, the J call TRBJ1-2; TRBD1 might be the D (6 bases). The V end lost 4 bases, the J end lost 0 bases, and 9 bases lay between the germline ends. This CDR3 region has 13 residues. CDR1 and CDR2 (germline): SQVTM, ANQGSEA.

This clone showed up just once. The CDR3 loop reads CARSLVGTGSGDTQYF. The DNA of the CDR3 is TGTGCCAGAAGCTTGGTAGGGACAGGCTCGGGAGATACGCAGTATTTT. The chain links TRBV5-3 to TRBJ2-3, with 8 positions matching TRBD1. TRBV5-3 is an open reading frame, and its role is uncertain. There are 16 residues in the CDR3. V was pared by 0 bases and J by 5 bases, with 8 bases of the junction left unmatched.